A single T cell receptor (beta chain) is shown here with its context. This CDR3 contains 15 residues. V was clipped by 5 bases and J by 7 bases; unmatched bases: 12. Germline CDR1 reads MNHEY; CDR2 reads SVGAGI. This specimen comes from a study of blood T cell repertoires in COVID-19. Study information: The samples span acute and convalescent COVID-19 from the United States, Italy and Spain. PBMCs, B-cell-depleted T cells, or T cells were the source of the cDNA or gDNA that made up the material.

Profiled with immunoSEQ multiplex PCR; TCRdb holds only in-frame clones, not every one. The sample lists around 89,000 clones, less than 80% occurring once. This clonotype was sampled from an elderly woman with acute or convalescent COVID-19. The chain links TRBV6-5 to TRBJ2-7, with 9 bases that match TRBD2. Sequencing was performed on peripheral blood. The CDR3 loop reads CASSNSGGTRGEQYF. Here the CDR3 DNA reads TGTGCCAGCAGTAATAGCGGGGGAACCAGGGGGGAGCAGTACTTC.